This T cell receptor beta chain is drawn from a study of T-cell reconstitution after alpha-beta-depleted transplantation in children. Using unique molecular identifiers, the investigators prepared the TCRbeta library. TCRdb passed the PCR reads through MiXCR, listing each CDR3 protein once. Among some 830,000 distinct CDR3 sequences, 15% to 20% were seen once, and the ten largest hold approximately 4.5%. To note about this clonotype: Its antigen is not known.

Findings of the study overall: From newly produced T cells came most of the T-cell counts and diversity one year after transplant. As was reported, about two months after transplant, alpha-beta T cells came from several hundred expanded graft clones. There were some patients whose high TCRbeta diversity at day 60 came from surviving recipient T cells and thymic progenitors.

V was pared by 7 bases and J by 6 bases, with 4 bases of the junction left unmatched. The CDR3 is 13 residues long. Looked up from germline, CDR1 is ENHRY and CDR2 is SYGVKD. The sequence was obtained from a male patient under 18 who had a stem cell transplant for acute lymphoblastic leukemia, so the T cells may come from the graft donor. The genes are TRBV10-3 and TRBJ2-3; 10 bases map to TRBD2. The source material was PBMCs, mostly from graft donor cells, sampled 360 days after TCRalphabeta/CD19-depleted stem cell transplant. CDR3 sequence reads: CAINSAGGDTQYF. The DNA for the CDR3 is TGTGCCATCAACTCAGCGGGAGGGGATACGCAGTATTTT.